This TCR beta chain was sequenced in a study of vaccination effects on CD4 cells after COVID-19. Germline V gene data show CDR1 as GTSNPN and CDR2 as SVGIG (reference sequence). The V end was cut by 4 bases, the J end by 3 bases, with 9 bases between. This CDR3 is 13 amino acids long. As concerns this clone: What it binds is unknown.

Sequencing was performed with immunoSEQ multiplex PCR; in TCRdb, only in-frame clones are kept and a portion is missing. Here the sample spans about 16,000 clones, about 76% being singletons. The study, taken as a whole, reports: A shortage of convalescent patients and an absence of early post-infection timepoints characterized the study.

Before sequencing, viral peptide pools were used by the ViraFEST assay to expand antigen-specific CD4+ T cells. Following 10 days of culture, CD4+ T cells were isolated. All study participants received two doses of BNT162b2 or mRNA-1273 vaccine. Vaccine recipients lacked prior SARS-CoV-2 infection and had negative nucleocapsid antibodies. The chain employs TRBV30 and TRBJ2-2; possibly TRBD2 for D (5 bases). The TCR was taken from a human donor who received a COVID-19 vaccine. The specimen comprised CD4+ T cells from PBMCs cultured with HCoV-NL63 spike peptides, sampled after COVID-19 vaccination. The CDR3 nucleotides are TGTGCCTGGACTAGGACTTACACCGGGGAGCTGTTTTTT. This translates into CAWTRTYTGELFF.